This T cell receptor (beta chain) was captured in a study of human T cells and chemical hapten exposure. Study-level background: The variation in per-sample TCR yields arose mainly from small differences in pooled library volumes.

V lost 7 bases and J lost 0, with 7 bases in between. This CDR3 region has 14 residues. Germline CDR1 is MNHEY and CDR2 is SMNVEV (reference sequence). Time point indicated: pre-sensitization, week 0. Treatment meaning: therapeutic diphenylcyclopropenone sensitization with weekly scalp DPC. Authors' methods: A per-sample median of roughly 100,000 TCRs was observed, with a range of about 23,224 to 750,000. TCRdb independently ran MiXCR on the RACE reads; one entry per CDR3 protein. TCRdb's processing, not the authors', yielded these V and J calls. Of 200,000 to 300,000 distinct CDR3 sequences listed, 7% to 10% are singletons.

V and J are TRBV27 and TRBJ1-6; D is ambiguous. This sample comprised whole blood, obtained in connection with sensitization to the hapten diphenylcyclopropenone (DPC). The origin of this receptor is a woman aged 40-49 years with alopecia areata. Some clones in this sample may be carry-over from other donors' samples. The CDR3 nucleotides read TGTGCCAGCAAACTGAGCTCCTATAATTCACCCCTCCACTTT. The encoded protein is CASKLSSYNSPLHF.